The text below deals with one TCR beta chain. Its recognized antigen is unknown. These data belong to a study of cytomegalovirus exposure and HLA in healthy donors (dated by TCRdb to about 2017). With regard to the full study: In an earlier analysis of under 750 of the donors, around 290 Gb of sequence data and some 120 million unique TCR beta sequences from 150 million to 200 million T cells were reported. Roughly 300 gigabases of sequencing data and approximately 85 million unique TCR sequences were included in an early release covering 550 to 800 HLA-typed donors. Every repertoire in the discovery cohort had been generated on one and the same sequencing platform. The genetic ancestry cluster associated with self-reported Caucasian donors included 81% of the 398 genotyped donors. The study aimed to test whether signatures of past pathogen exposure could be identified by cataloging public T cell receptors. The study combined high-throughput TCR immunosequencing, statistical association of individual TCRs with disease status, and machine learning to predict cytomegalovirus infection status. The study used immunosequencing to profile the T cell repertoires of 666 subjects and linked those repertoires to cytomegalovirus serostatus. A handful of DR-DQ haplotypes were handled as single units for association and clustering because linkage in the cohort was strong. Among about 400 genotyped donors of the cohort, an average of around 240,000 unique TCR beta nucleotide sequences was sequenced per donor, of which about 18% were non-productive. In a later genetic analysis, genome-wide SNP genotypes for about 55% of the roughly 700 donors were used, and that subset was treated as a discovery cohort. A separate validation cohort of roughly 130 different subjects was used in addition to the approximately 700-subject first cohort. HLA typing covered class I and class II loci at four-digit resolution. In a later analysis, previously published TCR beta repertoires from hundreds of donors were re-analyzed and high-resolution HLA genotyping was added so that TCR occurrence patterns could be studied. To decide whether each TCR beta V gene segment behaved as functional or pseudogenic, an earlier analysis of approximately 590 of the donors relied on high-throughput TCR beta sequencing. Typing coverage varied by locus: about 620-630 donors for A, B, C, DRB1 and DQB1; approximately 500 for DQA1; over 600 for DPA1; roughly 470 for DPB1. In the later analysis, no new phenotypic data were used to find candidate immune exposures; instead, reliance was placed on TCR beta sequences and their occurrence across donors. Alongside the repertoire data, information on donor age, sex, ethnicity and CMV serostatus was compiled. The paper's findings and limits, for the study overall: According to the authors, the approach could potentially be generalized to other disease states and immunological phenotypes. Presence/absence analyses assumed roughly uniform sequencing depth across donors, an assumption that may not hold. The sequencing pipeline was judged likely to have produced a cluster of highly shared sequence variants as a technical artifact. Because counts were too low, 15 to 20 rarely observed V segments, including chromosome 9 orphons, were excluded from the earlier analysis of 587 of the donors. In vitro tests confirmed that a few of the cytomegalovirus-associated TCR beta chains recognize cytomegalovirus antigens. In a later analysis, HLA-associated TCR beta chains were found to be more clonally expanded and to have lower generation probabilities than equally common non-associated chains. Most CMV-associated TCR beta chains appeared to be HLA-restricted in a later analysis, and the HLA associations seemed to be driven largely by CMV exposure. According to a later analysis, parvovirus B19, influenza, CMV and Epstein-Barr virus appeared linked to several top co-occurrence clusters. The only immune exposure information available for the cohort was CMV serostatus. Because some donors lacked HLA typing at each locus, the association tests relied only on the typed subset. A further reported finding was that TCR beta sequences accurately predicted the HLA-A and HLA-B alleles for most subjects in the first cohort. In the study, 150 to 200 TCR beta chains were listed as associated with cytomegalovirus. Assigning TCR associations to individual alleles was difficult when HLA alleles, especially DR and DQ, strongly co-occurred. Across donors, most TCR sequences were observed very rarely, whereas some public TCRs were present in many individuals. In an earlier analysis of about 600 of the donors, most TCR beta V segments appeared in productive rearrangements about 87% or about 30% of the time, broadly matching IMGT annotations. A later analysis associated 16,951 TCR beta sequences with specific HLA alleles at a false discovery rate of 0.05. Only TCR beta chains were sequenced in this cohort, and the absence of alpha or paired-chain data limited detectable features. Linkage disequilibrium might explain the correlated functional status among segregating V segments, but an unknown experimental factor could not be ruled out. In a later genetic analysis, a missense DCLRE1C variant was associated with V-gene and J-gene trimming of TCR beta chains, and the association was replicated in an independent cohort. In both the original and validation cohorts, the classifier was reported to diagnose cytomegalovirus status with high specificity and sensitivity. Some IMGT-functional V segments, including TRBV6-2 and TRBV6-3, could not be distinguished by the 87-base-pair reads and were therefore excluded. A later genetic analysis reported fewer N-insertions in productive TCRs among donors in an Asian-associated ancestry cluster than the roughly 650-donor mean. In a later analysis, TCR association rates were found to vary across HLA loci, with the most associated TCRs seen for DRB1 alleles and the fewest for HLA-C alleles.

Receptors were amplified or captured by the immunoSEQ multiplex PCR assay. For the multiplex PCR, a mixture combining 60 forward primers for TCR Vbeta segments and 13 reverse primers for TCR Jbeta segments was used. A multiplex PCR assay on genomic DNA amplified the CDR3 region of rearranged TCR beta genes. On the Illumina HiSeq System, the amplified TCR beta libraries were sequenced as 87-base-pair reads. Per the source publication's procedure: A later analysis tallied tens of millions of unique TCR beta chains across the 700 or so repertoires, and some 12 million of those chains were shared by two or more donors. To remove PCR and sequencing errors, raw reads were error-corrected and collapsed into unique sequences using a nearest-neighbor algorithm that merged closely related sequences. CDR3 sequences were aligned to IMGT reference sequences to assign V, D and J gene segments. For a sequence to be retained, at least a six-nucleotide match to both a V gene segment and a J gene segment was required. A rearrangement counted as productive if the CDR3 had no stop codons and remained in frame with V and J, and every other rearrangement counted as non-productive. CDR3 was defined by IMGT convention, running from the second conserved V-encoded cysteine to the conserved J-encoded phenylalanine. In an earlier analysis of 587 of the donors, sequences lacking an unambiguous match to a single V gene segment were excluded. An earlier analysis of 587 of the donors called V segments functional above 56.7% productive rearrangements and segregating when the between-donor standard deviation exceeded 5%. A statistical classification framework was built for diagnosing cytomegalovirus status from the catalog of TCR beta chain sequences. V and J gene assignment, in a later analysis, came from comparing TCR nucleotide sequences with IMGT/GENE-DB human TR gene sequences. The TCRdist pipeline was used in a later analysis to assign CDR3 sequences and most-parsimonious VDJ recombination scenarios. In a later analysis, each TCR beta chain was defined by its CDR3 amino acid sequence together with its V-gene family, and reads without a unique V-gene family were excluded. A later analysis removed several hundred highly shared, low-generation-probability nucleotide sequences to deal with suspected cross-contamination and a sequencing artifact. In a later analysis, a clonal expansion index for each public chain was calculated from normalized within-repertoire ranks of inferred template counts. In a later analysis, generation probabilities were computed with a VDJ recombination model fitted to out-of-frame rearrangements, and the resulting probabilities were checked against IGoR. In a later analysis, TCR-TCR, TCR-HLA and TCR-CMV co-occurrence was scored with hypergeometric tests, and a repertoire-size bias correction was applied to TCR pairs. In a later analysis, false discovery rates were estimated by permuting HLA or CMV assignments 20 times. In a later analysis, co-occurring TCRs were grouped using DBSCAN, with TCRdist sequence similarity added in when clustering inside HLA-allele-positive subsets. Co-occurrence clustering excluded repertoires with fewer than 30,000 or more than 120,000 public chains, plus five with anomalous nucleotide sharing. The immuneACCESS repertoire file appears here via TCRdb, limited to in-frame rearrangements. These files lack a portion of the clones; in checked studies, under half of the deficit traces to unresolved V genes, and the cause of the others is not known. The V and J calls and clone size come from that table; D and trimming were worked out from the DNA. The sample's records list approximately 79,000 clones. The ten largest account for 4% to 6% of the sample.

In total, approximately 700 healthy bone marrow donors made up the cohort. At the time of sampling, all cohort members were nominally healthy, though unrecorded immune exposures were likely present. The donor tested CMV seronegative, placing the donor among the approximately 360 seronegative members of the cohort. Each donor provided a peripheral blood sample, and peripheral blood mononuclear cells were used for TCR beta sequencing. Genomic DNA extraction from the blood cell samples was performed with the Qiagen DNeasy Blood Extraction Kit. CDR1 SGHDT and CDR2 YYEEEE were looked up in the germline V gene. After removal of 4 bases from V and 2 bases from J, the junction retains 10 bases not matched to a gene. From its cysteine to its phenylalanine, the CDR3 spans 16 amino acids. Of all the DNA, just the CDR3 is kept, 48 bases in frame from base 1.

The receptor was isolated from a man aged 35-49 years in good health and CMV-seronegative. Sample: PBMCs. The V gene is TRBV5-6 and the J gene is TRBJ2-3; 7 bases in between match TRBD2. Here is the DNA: TGTGCCAGCAGCCTAGAACGGGACTACATCACAGATACGCAGTATTTT. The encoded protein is CASSLERDYITDTQYF. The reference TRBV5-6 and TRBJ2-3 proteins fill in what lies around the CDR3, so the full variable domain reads DAGVTQSPTHLIKTRGQQVTLRCSPKSGHDTVSWYQQALGQGPQFIFQYYEEEERQRGNFPDRFSGHQFPNYSSELNVNALLLGDSALYLCASSLERDYITDTQYFGPGTRLTVL.